This TCR beta chain was captured by sequencing in a study of technical replicates of blood from a handful of donors. Measured with immunoSEQ multiplex PCR; TCRdb has only the in-frame clones, and not every one. The repertoire holds 84,000 or so clones, with 90% to 95% as singletons. This CDR3 has 13 residues. Germline CDR1 LNHNV, CDR2 YYDKDF (reference sequence). V lost 5 bases, J lost 11 bases, and 18 bases lay in between. The sequence was obtained from a human donor in good health. The specimen sequenced was T cells isolated from PBMCs. This chain joins TRBV15 and TRBJ1-1; D possibly corresponds to TRBD1 (6 bases). The CDR3: CATSVPRGAMAFF. CDR3 nucleotides: TGTGCCACCAGCGTCCCGCGGGGGGCAATGGCTTTCTTT.